This T cell receptor (beta chain) was sequenced for a study of blood T cell repertoires in COVID-19. At the level of the study: Acute and convalescent COVID-19 specimens originated in the United States, Italy and Spain.

With regard to this clone: In the same sample, other DNA sequences code for this CDR3.

There are 13 residues in the CDR3. Per the germline V gene, CDR1 is MNHEY and CDR2 is SVGAGI. V lost 2 bases and J lost 8, with 10 bases in between. In the original workflow: Estimates of nucleated cell counts were drawn from the amplification of reference gene primers. Measured with immunoSEQ multiplex PCR; TCRdb has only the in-frame clones, and not every one. Clonal size and the V and J genes are those of that table, whereas D and trimming came from the DNA. The sample carries about 160,000 clones, approximately 91% recorded once. The chain couples TRBV6-5 to TRBJ2-1; the D gene is possibly TRBD2 (6 bases). Sequenced sample: peripheral blood. The TCR originated in a man aged 18 to 29 with acute or convalescent COVID-19. In nucleotides, the CDR3 is TGTGCCAGCAGTTACGGGGGGTCCGATGAGCAGTTCTTC. Translating it yields CASSYGGSDEQFF.